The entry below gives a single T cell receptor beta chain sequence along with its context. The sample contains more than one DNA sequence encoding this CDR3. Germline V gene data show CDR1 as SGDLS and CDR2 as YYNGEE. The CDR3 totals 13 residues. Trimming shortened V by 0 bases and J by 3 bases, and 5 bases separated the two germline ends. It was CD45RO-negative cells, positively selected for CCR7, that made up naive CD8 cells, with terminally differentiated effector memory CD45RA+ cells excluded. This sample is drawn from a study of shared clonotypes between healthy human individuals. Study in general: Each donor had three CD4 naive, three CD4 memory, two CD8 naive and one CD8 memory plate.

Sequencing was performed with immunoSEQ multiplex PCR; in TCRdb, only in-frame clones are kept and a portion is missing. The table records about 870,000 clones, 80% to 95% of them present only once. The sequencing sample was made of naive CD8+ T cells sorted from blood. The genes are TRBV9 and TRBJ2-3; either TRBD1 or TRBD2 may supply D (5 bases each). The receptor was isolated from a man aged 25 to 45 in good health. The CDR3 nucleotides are TGTGCCAGCAGCGTAGGGGGGACAGATACGCAGTATTTT. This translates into CASSVGGTDTQYF.